The clone carrying this T cell receptor (beta chain) appeared a few times. What it binds is not known. These data come from a study of identical twins. This CDR3 is 14 amino acids long. In germline, CDR1 is SEHNR, CDR2 FQNEAQ (reference sequence). Healthy Caucasian donors formed the entire cohort. Carrying unique molecular identifiers, the cDNA also gained a universal primer site through template switching. TCRdb passed the 5' RACE reads through MiXCR, listing each CDR3 protein once. This sample has some 590,000 distinct CDR3 sequences, with around a tenth found just once. Overall study findings and caveats: The study based its conclusions on cross-sectional statistical analysis and did not follow the same donors. Abundant cord blood beta clonotypes carried fewer insertions; memory repertoires showed none.

These sequences were also reported in another study, on yellow fever vaccine responses in identical twins.

Sequencing was done on a sample of PBMCs. This TCR derives from a woman between 18 and 29 years old in good health. This chain connects TRBV7-9 to TRBJ2-5, with 8 bases identical to TRBD1. The CDR3 reads CASAWGQDKETQYF. In nucleotides, the CDR3 is TGTGCGTCAGCTTGGGGACAGGATAAAGAGACCCAGTACTTC.